Listed here is a single T cell receptor beta chain. The data were produced by immunoSEQ multiplex PCR, yet TCRdb's version contains in-frame clones alone and is incomplete. The sample holds 70,000 to 95,000 clones; over 80% are singletons and the top ten take approximately 6.3%. This CDR3 is built from 15 residues. From germline, CDR1 is SGHNT and CDR2 YENEEA. V lost 1 base to trimming and J lost 7 bases; unmatched junction nucleotides: 7. This sample stems from a study of blood T cell repertoires in COVID-19. Study-wide context: Acute-phase and convalescent COVID-19 samples originated in the United States, Italy and Spain. Sample material is recorded as cDNA or gDNA derived from T cells, B-cell-depleted T cells, or PBMCs.

Sequenced input: peripheral blood. The clonotype was recovered from a woman aged 55-75 years with active COVID-19. This chain joins TRBV11-3 and TRBJ2-1, with 7 nucleotides matching TRBD2. The CDR3 protein is CASSLAGGPRNEQFF. CDR3 in DNA: TGTGCCAGCAGCTTAGCGGGAGGCCCAAGGAATGAGCAGTTCTTC.